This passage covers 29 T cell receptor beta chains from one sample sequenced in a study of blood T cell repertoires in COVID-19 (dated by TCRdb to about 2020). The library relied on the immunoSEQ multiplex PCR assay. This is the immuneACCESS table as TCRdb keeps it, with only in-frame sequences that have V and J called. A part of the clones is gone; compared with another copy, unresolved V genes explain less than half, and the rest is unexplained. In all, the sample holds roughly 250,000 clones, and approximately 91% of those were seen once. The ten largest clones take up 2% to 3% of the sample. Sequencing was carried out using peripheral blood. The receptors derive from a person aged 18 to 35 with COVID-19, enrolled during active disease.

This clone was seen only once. The CDR3: CASSEGSGYTQYF. The CDR3 nucleotides are TGTGCCAGCAGTGAGGGAAGCGGATATACGCAGTATTTT. This rearrangement joins TRBV6-4 to TRBJ2-3, with D possibly being TRBD2 (5 bases). Germline V CDR1 and CDR2: MRHNA, SNTAGT. This CDR3 contains 13 residues. Trimming pared 3 bases from V and 7 bases from J, leaving 11 bases between.

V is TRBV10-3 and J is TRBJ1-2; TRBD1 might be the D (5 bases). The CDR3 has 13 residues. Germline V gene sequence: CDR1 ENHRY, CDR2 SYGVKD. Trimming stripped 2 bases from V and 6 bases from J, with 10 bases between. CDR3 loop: CAISERQGNGYTF. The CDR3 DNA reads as TGTGCCATCAGTGAGCGGCAGGGAAATGGCTACACCTTC.

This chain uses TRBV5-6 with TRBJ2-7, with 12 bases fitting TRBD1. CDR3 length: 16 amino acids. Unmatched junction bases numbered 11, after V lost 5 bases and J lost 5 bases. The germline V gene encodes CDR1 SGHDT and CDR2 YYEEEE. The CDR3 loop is CASSSTGTGGVDEQYF. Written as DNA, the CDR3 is TGTGCCAGCAGTTCGACCGGGACAGGGGGCGTCGACGAGCAGTACTTC. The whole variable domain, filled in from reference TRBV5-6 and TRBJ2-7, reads DAGVTQSPTHLIKTRGQQVTLRCSPKSGHDTVSWYQQALGQGPQFIFQYYEEEERQRGNFPDRFSGHQFPNYSSELNVNALLLGDSALYLCASSSTGTGGVDEQYFGPGTRLTVT.

In nucleotides, the CDR3 is TGTGCCAGCAGTTACTCGGGCGGGACCCAAGAGACCCAGTACTTC. Amino acid sequence: CASSYSGGTQETQYF. This chain links TRBV6-5 with TRBJ2-5; D may be TRBD2 (6 bases). The germline CDR1 and CDR2 sequences are MNHEY and SVGAGI. V lost 0 bases and J 1 base, leaving 9 bases between the germline ends. This CDR3 is 15 amino acids long.

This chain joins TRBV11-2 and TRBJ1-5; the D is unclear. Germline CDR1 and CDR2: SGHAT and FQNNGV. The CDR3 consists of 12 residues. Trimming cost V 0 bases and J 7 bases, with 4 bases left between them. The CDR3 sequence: CASSLEGQPQHF. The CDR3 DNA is TGTGCCAGCAGCTTAGAGGGCCAGCCCCAGCATTTT.

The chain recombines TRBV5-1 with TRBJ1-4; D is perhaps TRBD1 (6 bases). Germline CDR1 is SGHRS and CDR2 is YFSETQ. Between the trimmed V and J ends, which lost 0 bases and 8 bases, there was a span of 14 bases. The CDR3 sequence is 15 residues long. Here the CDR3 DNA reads TGCGCCAGCAGCTTGGGGGGGCCCGCCGGGGAAAAACTGTTTTTT. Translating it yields CASSLGGPAGEKLFF.

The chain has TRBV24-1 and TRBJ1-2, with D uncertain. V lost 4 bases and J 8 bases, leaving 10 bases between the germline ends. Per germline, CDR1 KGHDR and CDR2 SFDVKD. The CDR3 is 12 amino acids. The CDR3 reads CATSEYDTGYTF. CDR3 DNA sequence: TGTGCCACCAGTGAGTACGACACCGGCTACACCTTC.

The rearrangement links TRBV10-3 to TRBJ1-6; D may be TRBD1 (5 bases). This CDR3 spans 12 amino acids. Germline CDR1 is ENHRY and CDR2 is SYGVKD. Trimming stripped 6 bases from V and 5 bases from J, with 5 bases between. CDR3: CAIRGDNSPLHF. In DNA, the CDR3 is TGTGCCATCAGAGGGGATAATTCACCCCTCCACTTT.

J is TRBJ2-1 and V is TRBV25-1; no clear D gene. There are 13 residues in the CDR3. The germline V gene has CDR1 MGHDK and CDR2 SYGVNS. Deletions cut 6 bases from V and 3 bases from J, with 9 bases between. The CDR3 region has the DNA TGTGCCAGCAGCGCAGGTTTCTACAATGAGCAGTTCTTC. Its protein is CASSAGFYNEQFF.

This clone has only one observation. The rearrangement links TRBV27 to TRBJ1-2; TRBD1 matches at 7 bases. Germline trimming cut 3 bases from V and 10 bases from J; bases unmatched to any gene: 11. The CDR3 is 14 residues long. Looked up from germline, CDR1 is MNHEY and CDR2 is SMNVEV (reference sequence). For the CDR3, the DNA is TGTGCCAGCAGTTTCTCTCGACAGGGCGCTTACTACACCTTC. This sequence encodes CASSFSRQGAYYTF.

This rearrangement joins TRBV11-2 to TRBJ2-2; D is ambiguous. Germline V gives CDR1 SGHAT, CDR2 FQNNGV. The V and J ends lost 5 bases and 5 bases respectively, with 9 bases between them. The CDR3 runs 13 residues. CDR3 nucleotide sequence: TGTGCCAGCAGCGCCAGAATAACCGGGGAGCTGTTTTTT. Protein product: CASSARITGELFF.

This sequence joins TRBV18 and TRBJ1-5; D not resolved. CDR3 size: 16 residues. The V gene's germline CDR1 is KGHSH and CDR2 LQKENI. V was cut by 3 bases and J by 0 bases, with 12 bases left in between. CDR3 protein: CASSPVGGHSNQPQHF. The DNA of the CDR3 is TGTGCCAGCTCACCGGTAGGCGGTCATAGCAATCAGCCCCAGCATTTT.

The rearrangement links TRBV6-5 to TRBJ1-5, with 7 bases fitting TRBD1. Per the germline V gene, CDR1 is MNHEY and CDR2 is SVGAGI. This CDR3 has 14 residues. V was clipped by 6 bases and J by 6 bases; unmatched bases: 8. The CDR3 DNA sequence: TGTGCCAGCAGATCAACAGGGGTTCCTCAGCCCCAGCATTTT. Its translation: CASRSTGVPQPQHF.

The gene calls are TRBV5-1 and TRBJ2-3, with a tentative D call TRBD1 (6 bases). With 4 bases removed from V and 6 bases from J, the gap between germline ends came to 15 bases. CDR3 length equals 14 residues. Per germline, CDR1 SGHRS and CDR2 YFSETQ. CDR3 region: CASSLTQGTDTQYF. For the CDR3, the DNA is TGCGCCAGCAGCCTGACACAGGGAACCGATACGCAGTATTTT. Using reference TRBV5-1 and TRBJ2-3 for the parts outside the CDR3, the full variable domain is KAGVTQTPRYLIKTRGQQVTLSCSPISGHRSVSWYQQTPGQGLQFLFEYFSETQRNKGNFPGRFSGRQFSNSRSEMNVSTLELGDSALYLCASSLTQGTDTQYFGPGTRLTVL.

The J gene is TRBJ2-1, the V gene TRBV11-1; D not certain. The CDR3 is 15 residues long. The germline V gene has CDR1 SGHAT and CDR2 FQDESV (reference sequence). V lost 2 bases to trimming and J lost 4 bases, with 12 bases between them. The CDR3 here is CASSLNNNRYNEQFF. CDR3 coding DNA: TGTGCCAGCAGCTTAAACAACAACAGATACAATGAGCAGTTCTTC.

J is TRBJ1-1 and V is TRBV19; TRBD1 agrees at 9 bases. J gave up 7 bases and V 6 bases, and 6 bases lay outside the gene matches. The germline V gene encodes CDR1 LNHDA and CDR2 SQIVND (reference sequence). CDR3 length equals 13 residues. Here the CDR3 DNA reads TGTGCCAGTAGCCCAAGACAGGGGGTTGAAGCTTTCTTT. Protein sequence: CASSPRQGVEAFF.

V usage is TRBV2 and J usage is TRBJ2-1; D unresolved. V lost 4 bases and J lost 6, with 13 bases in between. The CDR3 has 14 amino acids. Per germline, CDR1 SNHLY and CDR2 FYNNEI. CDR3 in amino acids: CASSGAVNGNEQFF. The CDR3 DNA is TGTGCCAGCAGTGGGGCCGTAAACGGCAATGAGCAGTTCTTC.

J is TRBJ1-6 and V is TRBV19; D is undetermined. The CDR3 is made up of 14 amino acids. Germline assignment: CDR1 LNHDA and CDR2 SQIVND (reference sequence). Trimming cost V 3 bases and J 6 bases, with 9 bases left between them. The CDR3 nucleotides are TGTGCCAGTAGTATTAGCCTGATTAATTCACCCCTCCACTTT. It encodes CASSISLINSPLHF.

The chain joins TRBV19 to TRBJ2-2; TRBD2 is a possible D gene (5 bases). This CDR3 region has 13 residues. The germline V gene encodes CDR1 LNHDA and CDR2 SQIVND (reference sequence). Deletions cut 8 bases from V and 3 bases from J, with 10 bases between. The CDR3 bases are TGTGCCAGTGAGAGGGATCACACCGGGGAGCTGTTTTTT. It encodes CASERDHTGELFF. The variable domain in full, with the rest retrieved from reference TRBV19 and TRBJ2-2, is DGGITQSPKYLFRKEGQNVTLSCEQNLNHDAMYWYRQDPGQGLRLIYYSQIVNDFQKGDIAEGYSVSREKKESFPLTVTSAQKNPTAFYLCASERDHTGELFFGEGSRLTVL.

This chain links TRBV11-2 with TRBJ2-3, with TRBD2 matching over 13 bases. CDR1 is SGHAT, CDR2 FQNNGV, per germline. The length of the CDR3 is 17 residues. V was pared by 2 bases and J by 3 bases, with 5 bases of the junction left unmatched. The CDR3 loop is CASSLLLAGGVTDTQYF. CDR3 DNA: TGTGCCAGCAGCTTATTACTAGCGGGAGGGGTTACAGATACGCAGTATTTT.

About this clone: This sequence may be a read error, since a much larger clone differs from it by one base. CDR3 in DNA: TGTGCCAGCAGTTCGGGACAGGGGAACACTGAAGCTTTCTTT. Its translation: CASSSGQGNTEAFF. The chain employs TRBV27 and TRBJ1-1, with 9 nucleotides matching TRBD1. The ends lost 4 bases at V and 1 base at J; junction bases unmatched: 1. CDR3 size: 14 residues. Germline V gene lookup returns CDR1 MNHEY and CDR2 SMNVEV (reference sequence).

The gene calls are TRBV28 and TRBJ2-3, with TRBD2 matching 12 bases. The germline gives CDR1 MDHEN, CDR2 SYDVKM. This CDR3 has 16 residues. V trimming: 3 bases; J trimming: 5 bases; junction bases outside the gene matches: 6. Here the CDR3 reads CASSFVLAGGGDTQYF. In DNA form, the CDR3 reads TGTGCCAGCAGTTTTGTACTAGCGGGAGGAGGAGATACGCAGTATTTT.

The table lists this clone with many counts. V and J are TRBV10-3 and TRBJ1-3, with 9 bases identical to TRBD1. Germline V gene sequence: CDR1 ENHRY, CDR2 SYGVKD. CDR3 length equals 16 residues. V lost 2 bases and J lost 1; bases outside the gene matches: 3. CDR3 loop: CAISEDRGLSGNTIYF. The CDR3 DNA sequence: TGTGCCATCAGTGAGGACAGGGGGTTGTCTGGAAACACCATATATTTT.

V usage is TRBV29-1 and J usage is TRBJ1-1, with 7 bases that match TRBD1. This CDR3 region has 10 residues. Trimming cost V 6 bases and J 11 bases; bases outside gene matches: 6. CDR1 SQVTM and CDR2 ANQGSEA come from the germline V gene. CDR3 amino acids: CSVVTGDAFF. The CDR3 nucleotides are TGCAGCGTGGTCACAGGGGACGCTTTCTTT.

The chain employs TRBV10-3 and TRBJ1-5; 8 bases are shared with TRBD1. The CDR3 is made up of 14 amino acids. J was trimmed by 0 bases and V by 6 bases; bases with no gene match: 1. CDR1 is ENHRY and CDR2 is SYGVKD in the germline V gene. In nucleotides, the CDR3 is TGTGCCATCAGGGACAGGGATAGCAATCAGCCCCAGCATTTT. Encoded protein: CAIRDRDSNQPQHF.

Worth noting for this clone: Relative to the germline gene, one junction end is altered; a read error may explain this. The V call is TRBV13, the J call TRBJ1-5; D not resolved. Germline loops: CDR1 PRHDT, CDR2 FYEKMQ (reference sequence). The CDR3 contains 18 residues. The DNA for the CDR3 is TGTGCCAGCAGCCTAGGAAGGAGCGCGTCAAATCCCAATCAGCCCCAGCATTTT. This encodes CASSLGRSASNPNQPQHF.

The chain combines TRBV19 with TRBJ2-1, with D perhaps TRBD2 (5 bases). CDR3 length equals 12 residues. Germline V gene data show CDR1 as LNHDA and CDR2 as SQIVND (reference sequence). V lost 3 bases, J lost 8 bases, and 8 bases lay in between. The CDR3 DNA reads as TGTGCCAGTAGTATGTTCGGGGATGAGCAGTTCTTC. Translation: CASSMFGDEQFF.

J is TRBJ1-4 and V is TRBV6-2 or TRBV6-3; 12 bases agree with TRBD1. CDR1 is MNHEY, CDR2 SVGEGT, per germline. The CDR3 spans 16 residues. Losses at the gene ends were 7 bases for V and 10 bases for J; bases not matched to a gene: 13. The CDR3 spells CASTPHGGTGGGKLFF. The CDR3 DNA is TGTGCCAGCACCCCCCATGGAGGGACAGGGGGCGGAAAACTGTTTTTT.

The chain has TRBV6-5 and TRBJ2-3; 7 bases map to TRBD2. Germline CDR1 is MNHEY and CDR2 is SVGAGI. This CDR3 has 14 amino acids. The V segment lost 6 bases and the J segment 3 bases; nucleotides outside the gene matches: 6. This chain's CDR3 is CASSSRRETDTQYF. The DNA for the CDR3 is TGTGCCAGCAGCTCTCGGCGGGAGACAGATACGCAGTATTTT.